This T cell receptor (beta chain) was retrieved from a study of T cell responses to AZD1222 COVID-19 vaccine. Whole-study context: Samples with a second dose at about 4 or about 12 weeks were pooled together. General study results and limits: The study identified only a handful of AZD1222 recipients as seropositive at baseline. Mapped onto spike, vaccine-associated CD4 TCRs spanned it and were dominant at 160-218 and 743-854. Donor demographics were predominantly white British with a female majority; clonal diversity may be underestimated.

The CDR3 is 15 residues long. Trimming left V 6 bases short and J 3 bases short, with 15 bases between. CDR1 is SGHDT and CDR2 is YYEEEE in the germline V gene. Sequenced by immunoSEQ multiplex PCR; TCRdb stores in-frame clones only, minus some. The table shows 120,000 or so clones, with about 90% occurring only once. Remarks on this clone: Its specificity is not known.

The sequencing here drew on peripheral blood, taken on day 0 of AZD1222 vaccination. The sequence was collected from an adult in good health. The chain employs TRBV5-6 and TRBJ2-2, with D possibly TRBD1 on 5 matching bases. The CDR3 spells CASKRGTGYTGELFF. The CDR3 DNA follows: TGTGCCAGCAAAAGAGGTACAGGATACACCGGGGAGCTGTTTTTT.